These T cell receptor beta chains were read from a single sample in a study of blood T cell repertoires in COVID-19. Profiling relied on immunoSEQ multiplex PCR, and the TCRdb table lists in-frame clones only, not all of them. Of a few hundred thousand clones in the sample, more than 75% were seen once. Sequences were obtained from peripheral blood. These TCRs come from a woman between 45 and 65 years old with acute or convalescent COVID-19. CDR3s include the opening cysteine and the closing phenylalanine or tryptophan. The D gene is left open where the match is weak. Size tells how often a clone was seen (once, few, many) or the class of an expanded clone, and some rows leave it out.

d_call,clone_size,v_call,j_call,cdr3_aa,cdr3_nt
NA,NA,TRBV15,TRBJ1-5,CATSRDYWGRDSNQPQHF,TGTGCCACCAGCAGGGACTATTGGGGCAGGGATAGCAATCAGCCCCAGCATTTT
NA,NA,TRBV5-1,TRBJ1-5,CASSLGQNQPQHF,TGCGCCAGCAGCTTGGGACAGAATCAGCCCCAGCATTTT
TRBD1,NA,TRBV28,TRBJ1-5,CASSQSQGMGSGNQPQHF,TGTGCCAGCAGTCAATCACAGGGGATGGGGTCGGGCAATCAGCCCCAGCATTTT
NA,NA,TRBV1,TRBJ2-1,CTSSLKWGTSGYNEQFF,TGCACCAGCAGCCTAAAATGGGGGACTAGCGGCTACAATGAGCAGTTCTTC
TRBD1,NA,TRBV24-1,TRBJ1-2,CATSDSRGLRGGYTF,TGTGCCACCAGTGATTCCAGGGGGCTACGGGGTGGCTACACCTTC
TRBD2,NA,TRBV10-3,TRBJ2-1,CAISESTAGGTHEQFF,TGTGCCATCAGTGAGTCGACAGCGGGAGGAACCCATGAGCAGTTCTTC
NA,NA,TRBV18,TRBJ2-7,CASSPLRDEQYF,TGTGCCAGCTCACCTCTGAGGGACGAGCAGTACTTC
TRBD1,NA,TRBV27,TRBJ1-4,CASSYRQGLRANEKLFF,TGTGCCAGCAGTTACAGACAGGGCTTGCGGGCGAATGAAAAACTGTTTTTT
TRBD1,once,TRBV4-1,TRBJ1-2,CASSQDPGTVYGYTF,TGCGCCAGCAGCCAGGATCCTGGGACAGTATATGGCTACACCTTC
TRBD2,NA,TRBV28,TRBJ2-7,CASRPARGRETYYEQYF,TGTGCCAGCAGACCAGCCCGGGGGAGGGAAACGTACTACGAGCAGTACTTC
NA,NA,TRBV28,TRBJ2-2,CASNYRASGELFF,TGTGCCAGCAACTACAGGGCTAGCGGGGAGCTGTTTTTT
NA,NA,TRBV5-1,TRBJ2-6,CASTSGSGANVLTF,TGCGCCAGTACTAGTGGGTCTGGGGCCAACGTCCTGACTTTC
TRBD1,NA,TRBV9,TRBJ2-1,CASSAGGPQFF,TGTGCCAGCAGCGCAGGGGGTCCGCAGTTCTTC
TRBD1,NA,TRBV5-1,TRBJ1-2,CASSLSFIGGTSNYGYTF,TGCGCCAGCAGCTTGTCGTTTATAGGGGGCACATCTAACTATGGCTACACCTTC
TRBD1,NA,TRBV5-1,TRBJ1-5,CASSWGDRNQPQHF,TGCGCCAGCAGCTGGGGGGACAGAAATCAGCCCCAGCATTTT
NA,once,TRBV6-2/TRBV6-3,TRBJ2-2,CASSSLKAGSRRELFF,TGTGCCAGCAGTTCCCTTAAGGCGGGATCTCGCCGGGAGCTGTTTTTT
TRBD2,NA,TRBV5-4,TRBJ2-1,CASSLGGRSREQFF,TGTGCCAGCAGCTTGGGCGGGAGGTCGAGGGAGCAGTTCTTC
NA,once,TRBV5-1,TRBJ2-6,CASSLDPQGTGANVLTF,TGCGCCAGCAGCTTGGACCCGCAGGGTACTGGGGCCAACGTCCTGACTTTC
TRBD1,NA,TRBV5-1,TRBJ2-5,CASSPGQVYQETQYF,TGCGCCAGCAGCCCGGGACAGGTGTACCAAGAGACCCAGTACTTC
NA,NA,TRBV30,TRBJ2-7,CAWSVLAEQYF,TGTGCCTGGAGTGTTCTGGCCGAGCAGTACTTC
NA,NA,TRBV4-2,TRBJ1-4,CASSEGGGDSNEKLFF,TGTGCCAGCAGCGAGGGAGGAGGGGATTCTAATGAAAAACTGTTTTTT
NA,NA,TRBV5-4,TRBJ1-6,CASSLGSSGRYNSPLHF,TGTGCCAGCAGCTTGGGTTCATCAGGCAGATATAATTCACCCCTCCACTTT
NA,NA,TRBV18,TRBJ2-5,CASSPPGLRVEETQYF,TGTGCCAGCTCACCGCCCGGTTTGAGAGTGGAAGAGACCCAGTACTTC
TRBD2,once,TRBV4-2,TRBJ2-7,CASSRGGSWEQYF,TGTGCCAGCAGCAGGGGAGGGTCCTGGGAGCAGTACTTC
NA,NA,TRBV18,TRBJ2-3,CASSPPWGRSSTDTQYF,TGTGCCAGCTCACCCCCCTGGGGCCGGTCTAGCACAGATACGCAGTATTTT
NA,once,TRBV6-1,TRBJ2-5,CASSELPGAQYF,TGTGCCAGCAGTGAACTTCCCGGGGCCCAGTACTTC
NA,NA,TRBV19,TRBJ1-6,CASSNRRGNSPLHF,TGTGCCAGTAGTAACCGACGGGGGAATTCACCCCTCCACTTT
NA,NA,TRBV18,TRBJ2-7,CASSPSGKPTYEQYF,TGTGCCAGCTCACCTTCCGGGAAACCGACCTACGAGCAGTACTTC
TRBD1,NA,TRBV13,TRBJ1-5,CASSLGQGAANQPQHF,TGTGCCAGCAGCTTAGGACAGGGGGCCGCCAATCAGCCCCAGCATTTT
TRBD2,NA,TRBV15,TRBJ2-3,CATSQGVGTSMEVHTQYF,TGTGCCACCAGCCAAGGCGTAGGGACTAGCATGGAAGTCCATACGCAGTATTTT
TRBD2,NA,TRBV19,TRBJ2-7,CASGTSGSYEQYF,TGTGCCAGTGGCACTAGCGGGTCCTACGAGCAGTACTTC
NA,once,TRBV18,TRBJ1-3,CASSPQGGKSGNTIYF,TGTGCCAGCTCACCACAAGGAGGAAAGAGTGGAAACACCATATATTTT
TRBD1,NA,TRBV27,TRBJ1-2,CASKNRGDYGYTF,TGTGCCAGCAAAAACAGGGGTGACTATGGCTACACCTTC
NA,few,TRBV28,TRBJ1-5,CASSLEPVSQPQHF,TGTGCCAGCAGTTTAGAACCTGTTAGTCAGCCCCAGCATTTT
TRBD1,NA,TRBV5-6,TRBJ1-1,CASSLPGQGGTEAFF,TGTGCCAGCAGCTTGCCCGGACAGGGCGGCACTGAAGCTTTCTTT
TRBD2,NA,TRBV19,TRBJ2-3,CASSPLAGITDTQYF,TGTGCCAGTAGTCCACTAGCGGGGATCACAGATACGCAGTATTTT
NA,NA,TRBV24-1,TRBJ2-7,CATSDLQIGEQYF,TGTGCCACCAGTGATTTGCAAATCGGCGAGCAGTACTTC
NA,once,TRBV28,TRBJ2-7,CASSDRLSYEQYF,TGTGCCAGCAGTGACAGGCTCTCCTACGAGCAGTACTTC
NA,NA,TRBV25-1,TRBJ2-2,CASGLEGTANTGELFF,TGTGCCAGCGGGTTGGAGGGGACAGCGAACACCGGGGAGCTGTTTTTT
TRBD1,NA,TRBV10-3,TRBJ1-2,CASDRDRATKNYGYTF,TGTGCCAGTGACCGGGACAGGGCCACGAAGAACTATGGCTACACCTTC
TRBD1,NA,TRBV29-1,TRBJ1-4,CSVTGTDTEKLFF,TGCAGCGTTACCGGGACAGATACCGAAAAACTGTTTTTT
TRBD1,NA,TRBV5-1,TRBJ1-2,CASSAGGTGNYGHTF,TGCGCCAGCAGCGCCGGAGGGACAGGAAACTATGGCCACACCTTC
TRBD2,NA,TRBV4-1,TRBJ2-1,CASSQEASGKDEQFF,TGCGCCAGCAGCCAAGAGGCTAGCGGGAAAGATGAGCAGTTCTTC